This T cell receptor (beta chain) derives from a study of CD8 T cells in Susac syndrome (dated by TCRdb to between 2018 and 2021). In terms of the full investigation: Of the Susac syndrome patients who were sequenced, six had clinically active disease and roughly eight were in clinical remission. At the time of blood withdrawal, Susac syndrome patients were either therapy-naive, taking corticosteroids (with some also receiving IVIg), or on IVIg alone. Whether CD8+ T cell activation and differentiation in Susac syndrome was antigen driven was tested using repertoire sequencing. Clonality of the CD8+ T cell repertoire was compared between more than 9 healthy donors, approximately 14 Susac syndrome patients and roughly 16 multiple sclerosis patients.

High-throughput TCR beta sequencing profiled peripheral blood CD8+ and CD4+ T cells from healthy donors, Susac syndrome patients and multiple sclerosis patients. The Susac syndrome patients fulfilled recently defined diagnostic criteria for definite or probable disease. Bulk CD8+ and CD4+ T cells were purified by magnetic negative isolation, whereas CD8+ TEMRA cells were enriched by FACS. Blood was collected in EDTA tubes and processed within 24 hours, with PBMCs isolated through density gradient centrifugation. PBMCs destined for TCR sequencing were cryopreserved in liquid nitrogen and later thawed in a 37 °C water bath. A purity of at least 90% was achieved for sorted or isolated CD4+, CD8+ and CD8+ TEMRA cells. RNA was extracted with the RNeasy kit and roughly 0.5 to 1 ug was reverse transcribed using random hexamers. The immunoSEQ multiplex PCR assay, covering 54 Vbeta and 13 Jbeta segments, was used to amplify TCR beta CDR3 regions. PCR amplification bias was corrected using a synthetic template baseline for primer optimization and computational correction. In the source study's methods: Reads were annotated to V, D and J genes per IMGT and analyzed with immunoSEQ Analyzer, keeping only productive sequences. Clonality was calculated as one minus the Shannon entropy normalized by log2 of the number of productive unique sequences. Public and private clones were assessed among the 100 most prevalent clones of each patient and control. A clone was defined as Susac-specific if it was absent from the healthy and MS cohorts, from around 960 published viral clones and from other ImmuneACCESS disease sequences. TCRdb ran its own pipeline on the public reads, namely fastp trimming at Q25 and MiXCR clone calling, and kept in-frame beta chains. For every CDR3 protein sequence, its rows merge into one entry that carries the most common genes and DNA. The V and J calls were determined by TCRdb, not by the authors. Across this sample there are 70,000 to 100,000 distinct CDR3 sequences, with approximately 96% seen only once. Around 0.41% of the sample lies in the top ten.

CDR1 and CDR2 were assigned from the germline V gene as KGHSH and LQKENI. V gives up 3 bases and J gives up 6 bases, and the segment between their germline ends measures 17 bases. The cysteine opens and the phenylalanine closes a CDR3 of 15 amino acids. This entry keeps only the CDR3 DNA: 45 bases, framed from base 1. As regards this clonotype: It lacks a known antigen. Per-base quality was not reported, and no clone a single base away is much larger than it.

Findings and caveats that apply to the study as a whole: In the total CD8+ and CD8+ TEMRA repertoires, sixteen and five Susac-specific public clones, respectively, were identified. The study acknowledged that relatively few individuals were included in the TCR sequencing and HLA analysis. CD8+ repertoires in Susac syndrome showed clonal expansion, which was highest in CD8+ TEMRA cells and was greater in clinically active patients than in remitting patients.

Sequencing was carried out using CD8+ T cells from PBMCs. Recombination linked TRBV18 to TRBJ1-2; the D segment cannot be called with confidence. The clonotype originates from a human donor with Susac syndrome. The nucleotide sequence is TGTGCCAGCTCACCCGGCAGCGGTTGGAGGGATGGCTACACCTTC. Protein translation: CASSPGSGWRDGYTF.